A selection of T cell receptor beta chains follows, all from one sample in a study of radiation and T cells in renal cell carcinoma. Clones were sequenced by immunoSEQ multiplex PCR, and TCRdb holds only the in-frame ones, with some missing. Of about 24,000 clones in the sample, nearly 60% were seen once. Sequencing used tumor tissue, obtained from a patient whose treatment was nephrectomy without radiotherapy. The origin of the receptors is a man in his forties or fifties with renal cell carcinoma. CDR3s include the opening cysteine and the closing phenylalanine or tryptophan. D genes are given only for firm matches. Expanded clones get a size class; other rows say once, few or many, or leave the size out.

>few|TRBJ1-1|.|TRBV18
TGTGCCAGCTCACTAACCTTCGACAGGCTGAACACTGAAGCTTTCTTT
CASSLTFDRLNTEAFF
>.|TRBJ2-4|TRBD2|TRBV28
TGTGCCAGCAACTCCCATCGCCGAACGTCTAGCGGGAGCCCCATTCAGTACTTC
CASNSHRRTSSGSPIQYF
>.|TRBJ2-7|.|TRBV11-2
TGTGCCAGCAGCTTAGGGTCCCCGGGGTCCTACGAGCAGTACTTC
CASSLGSPGSYEQYF
>.|TRBJ1-5|.|TRBV19
TGTGCCAGTAGTATAGTTTTCGATCAGCCCCAGCATTTT
CASSIVFDQPQHF
>.|TRBJ1-6|.|TRBV2
TGTGCCAGCAGTCCTCTCGGGGTGCGTAATTCACCCCTCCACTTT
CASSPLGVRNSPLHF
>.|TRBJ2-1|TRBD1|TRBV5-1
TGCGCCAGCAGCCCGGGACAGGGGATTTTAAATGAGCAGTTCTTC
CASSPGQGILNEQFF
>.|TRBJ2-7|.|TRBV27
TGTGCCAGCACTTACTCCCCGACCGCTAGCTCCTACGAGCAGTACTTC
CASTYSPTASSYEQYF
>.|TRBJ1-1|.|TRBV6-1
TGTGCCAGCAGTCGCCGGAACACTGAAGCTTTCTTT
CASSRRNTEAFF
>.|TRBJ2-2|.|TRBV7-9
TGTGCCAGCAGTTCTAGCTACGGGGAGCTGTTTTTT
CASSSSYGELFF
>few|TRBJ2-7|.|TRBV7-6
TGTGCCAGCAGCTTAAAGGGTGGGGGAAACGAGCAGTACTTC
CASSLKGGGNEQYF
>.|TRBJ1-5|TRBD1|TRBV5-3
TGTGCCAGAAGCTTGGGCCCCGGGACAGGGGAAGTCCAGCCCCAGCATTTT
CARSLGPGTGEVQPQHF
>once|TRBJ2-4|TRBD2|TRBV10-2
TGCGCCAGCAGTGAGTCGGTGTCTAGCGGGAGCAACATTCAGTACTTC
CASSESVSSGSNIQYF